Each of the 15 T cell receptor beta chains below was sequenced from the same sample in a study of patients and donors after allogeneic stem cell transplantation. TCRdb independently ran MiXCR on the RT-PCR reads; one entry per CDR3 protein. Counted here are a few thousand distinct CDR3 sequences, nearly 20% occurring once; the ten biggest clones make up around 12%. Sequencing was done on a sample of blood, either unsorted or a sorted T cell fraction (not recorded which). Every receptor here comes from a human donor who was either an allogeneic HSCT recipient or a stem cell or donor lymphocyte infusion donor (not recorded which). It is not recorded whose cells these are; they may come from a transplant donor.

This clonotype was seen only a few times. The rearrangement links TRBV20-1 to TRBJ1-6, with 9 bases identical to TRBD1. The CDR3 sequence is 14 residues long. Germline V gene sequence: CDR1 DFQATT, CDR2 SNEGSKA (reference sequence). V trimming: 2 bases; J trimming: 10 bases; junction bases outside the gene matches: 6. The CDR3 DNA follows: TGCAGTGCTAGACCTGGACAGGGGAGGTCACCCCTCCACTTT. It encodes CSARPGQGRSPLHF.

J is TRBJ2-3 and V is TRBV19; D possibly corresponds to TRBD2 (6 bases). Trimming removed 5 bases at V and 0 bases at J, with 9 bases between. Germline V gene data show CDR1 as LNHDA and CDR2 as SQIVND (reference sequence). The CDR3 sequence is 14 residues long. The CDR3 region has the DNA TGTGCCAGTAGTCGCGGGGTTAGCACAGATACGCAGTATTTT. Its protein is CASSRGVSTDTQYF.

This sequence joins TRBV20-1 and TRBJ2-5; D is tentatively TRBD1 or TRBD2 (5 bases each). Germline V gene data show CDR1 as DFQATT and CDR2 as SNEGSKA (reference sequence). There are 15 residues in the CDR3. V lost 1 base to trimming and J lost 2 bases, with 14 bases between them. The CDR3 spells CSARARDPGQETQYF. DNA for the CDR3: TGCAGTGCTAGAGCTCGGGACCCGGGGCAAGAGACCCAGTACTTC.

The chain links TRBV29-1 to TRBJ2-1; D is perhaps TRBD2 (6 bases). CDR1 SQVTM and CDR2 ANQGSEA come from the germline V gene. Between the trimmed V and J ends, which lost 2 bases and 10 bases, there was a span of 12 bases. The CDR3 is 12 residues long. The CDR3 DNA reads TGCAGCGTTGAATCGGTGGGGGGAGAGCAGTTCTTC. Protein sequence: CSVESVGGEQFF.

This chain links TRBV20-1 with TRBJ2-5, with D hard to call. This CDR3 is 11 amino acids long. V lost 5 bases and J lost 3, with 7 bases in between. The germline V gene encodes CDR1 DFQATT and CDR2 SNEGSKA (reference sequence). CDR3 amino acids: CSAGPKETQYF. The DNA of the CDR3 is TGCAGTGCTGGACCAAAAGAGACCCAGTACTTC.

This clonotype occurred a few times. The chain employs TRBV6-6 and TRBJ1-2, with 8 bases that match TRBD1. The CDR3 contains 13 residues. Trimming removed 5 bases from V and 6 bases from J; junction bases left unmatched: 5. CDR1 MNHNY and CDR2 SVGAGI come from the germline V gene (reference sequence). CDR3 nucleotide sequence: TGTGCCAGCAGTCTCCAGGGGGCGGATGGCTACACCTTC. Its protein product is CASSLQGADGYTF.

The chain joins TRBV27 to TRBJ2-1; the match to TRBD1 covers 8 bases. This CDR3 region has 16 residues. Germline V gene lookup returns CDR1 MNHEY and CDR2 SMNVEV (reference sequence). The J segment lost 7 bases and the V segment lost 5 bases, leaving 13 bases of the junction unmatched. In DNA form, the CDR3 reads TGTGCCAGCAGTGCGGCCGGACAGGGTAAAATAAATGAGCAGTTCTTC. Residues: CASSAAGQGKINEQFF.

The CDR3 sequence is CASSQDGLYNEQFF. The CDR3 DNA sequence: TGCGCCAGCAGCCAAGATGGGCTTTACAATGAGCAGTTCTTC. The chain couples TRBV5-1 to TRBJ2-1; no reliable D call. V lost 4 bases and J 4 bases, leaving 12 bases between the germline ends. Germline-derived CDR1 and CDR2 are SGHRS and YFSETQ. The CDR3 is 14 amino acids. The whole variable domain, filled in from reference TRBV5-1 and TRBJ2-1, reads KAGVTQTPRYLIKTRGQQVTLSCSPISGHRSVSWYQQTPGQGLQFLFEYFSETQRNKGNFPGRFSGRQFSNSRSEMNVSTLELGDSALYLCASSQDGLYNEQFFGPGTRLTVL.

This clonotype has more than one count but fewer than ten. The V call is TRBV18, the J call TRBJ1-1; no clear D. Deletions cut 3 bases from V and 4 bases from J, with 9 bases between. CDR1 KGHSH and CDR2 LQKENI come from the germline V gene. The CDR3 consists of 13 residues. The CDR3 here is CASSPPRGTEAFF. The CDR3 nucleotides read TGTGCCAGCTCACCTCCGCGGGGCACTGAAGCTTTCTTT.

The chain joins TRBV7-9 to TRBJ2-6; possibly TRBD1 for D (5 bases). The CDR3 loop spans 15 amino acids. V was trimmed by 5 bases and J by 2 bases, leaving 10 bases between them. The germline CDR1 and CDR2 sequences are SEHNR and FQNEAQ (reference sequence). The CDR3 region is CASSPRVAGANVLTF. The CDR3 DNA sequence: TGTGCCAGCAGCCCCAGGGTCGCTGGGGCCAACGTCCTGACTTTC.

On this clonotype itself: Sequence at one end of the junction differs from germline and may be a read error. This sequence joins TRBV5-1 and TRBJ2-3; D gene ambiguous. Germline V gives CDR1 SGHRS, CDR2 YFSETQ. The CDR3 spans 12 residues. Written as DNA, the CDR3 is TGCGCGAGCAGCTTGGGCGCAGATACGCAGTATTTT. This gives the protein CASSLGADTQYF.

The chain joins TRBV7-2 to TRBJ1-1, with D uncertain. V lost 0 bases, J lost 4 bases, and 12 bases lay in between. The CDR3 length is 15 residues. Germline V gives CDR1 SGHTA, CDR2 FQGNSA. The CDR3 loop is CASSLAYGQATEAFF. DNA of the CDR3: TGTGCCAGCAGCTTAGCGTATGGGCAGGCCACTGAAGCTTTCTTT.

The chain employs TRBV5-1 and TRBJ2-5; tentative D call: TRBD1 (5 bases). Per the germline V gene, CDR1 is SGHRS and CDR2 is YFSETQ. The V end was cut by 6 bases, the J end by 1 base, with 13 bases between. The CDR3 is made up of 14 amino acids. DNA of the CDR3: TGCGCCAGCACCATACAACAGGCCCAAGAGACCCAGTACTTC. It is translated as CASTIQQAQETQYF.

The chain employs TRBV3-1 and TRBJ2-5; D remains ambiguous. V gave up 2 bases and J gave up 2 bases, with 3 bases separating them. Germline V gene sequence: CDR1 LGHDT, CDR2 YNNKEL (reference sequence). The CDR3 consists of 12 residues. The CDR3 nucleotides read TGTGCCAGCAGCCAATTTCAAGAGACCCAGTACTTC. This sequence encodes CASSQFQETQYF.

The gene calls are TRBV20-1 and TRBJ2-7, with a weak D call TRBD1 (7 bases). CDR3 length equals 14 residues. V lost 8 bases, J lost 0 bases, and 17 bases lay in between. Germline V gene sequence: CDR1 DFQATT, CDR2 SNEGSKA (reference sequence). CDR3 nucleotide sequence: TGCAGTCTCCACCGGGGGACAGCCTCCTACGAGCAGTACTTC. Protein sequence: CSLHRGTASYEQYF.